Listed here is a single T cell receptor beta chain. Its specificity is not known. The record originates from a study of radiotherapy plus CTLA-4 blockade in lung cancer. The protocol was immunoSEQ multiplex PCR, while the TCRdb copy is restricted to in-frame clones and leaves out a portion. Of tens of thousands of clones listed, around 76% are singletons. Points from the study as a whole: The best prediction of response reportedly came from early blood T cell clone dynamics, with interferon-beta.

Focal radiation plus CTLA-4 blockade with ipilimumab was given to patients with chemo-refractory metastatic non-small-cell lung cancer. The sequencing used peripheral blood, collected from a patient treated with radiotherapy plus ipilimumab. This TCR derives from a human donor with non-small cell lung cancer who had a partial response to radiotherapy plus ipilimumab. Some clones in this sample may be carry-over from other donors' samples.

The CDR3 protein is CASSPHRGGVPTGELFF. CDR3 DNA: TGTGCCAGCTCACCACACCGTGGAGGGGTCCCCACCGGGGAGCTGTTTTTT. The chain links TRBV18 to TRBJ2-2; maybe TRBD2 (6 bases). Trimming removed 1 base at V and 4 bases at J, with 16 bases between. Germline CDR1 reads KGHSH; CDR2 reads LQKENI. The CDR3 length is 17 residues. Together with reference TRBV18 and TRBJ2-2, the CDR3 gives the full variable domain: NAGVMQNPRHLVRRRGQEARLRCSPMKGHSHVYWYRQLPEEGLKFMVYLQKENIIDESGMPKERFSAEFPKEGPSILRIQQVVRGDSAAYFCASSPHRGGVPTGELFFGEGSRLTVL.